A single sample is the source of the 25 T cell receptor beta chains below, sequenced in a study of blood T cell repertoires in COVID-19. The protocol was immunoSEQ multiplex PCR, while the TCRdb copy is restricted to in-frame clones and leaves out a portion. The table lists approximately 180,000 clones, 70% to 90% of them singletons, with about 22% in the top ten. Sequencing input: peripheral blood. The receptors originated from a man between 60 and 75 years old with active or convalescent COVID-19.

V and J are TRBV5-4 and TRBJ1-3; no firm D call. Germline CDR1 is SGHNT and CDR2 is YYREEE (reference sequence). Trimming removed 0 bases at V and 4 bases at J, with 5 bases between. The CDR3 sequence is 13 residues long. CDR3 amino acids: CASSLAEGNTIYF. DNA of the CDR3: TGTGCCAGCAGCTTGGCCGAGGGAAACACCATATATTTT.

This clone was observed a handful of times. The chain uses TRBV7-3 and TRBJ2-6; D possibly corresponds to TRBD1 (6 bases). In germline, CDR1 is SGHTA, CDR2 FQGTGA. V was shortened by 5 bases and J by 2 bases, with 10 bases between the two germline ends. This CDR3 is 15 amino acids long. CDR3 nucleotide sequence: TGTGCCAGCAGCAACAGGGTTGCTGGGGCCAACGTCCTGACTTTC. Translation gives CASSNRVAGANVLTF.

The rearrangement uses TRBV5-1 and TRBJ2-3; 9 bases are a match to TRBD1. Germline CDR1 SGHRS, CDR2 YFSETQ. V lost 4 bases and J lost 5; bases outside the gene matches: 11. The CDR3 covers 16 residues. The CDR3 here is CASSAGTGTGIDTQYF. CDR3 DNA sequence: TGCGCCAGCAGCGCGGGGACCGGGACAGGGATAGATACGCAGTATTTT.

V is TRBV20-1 and J is TRBJ2-3; 7 bases fit TRBD2. This CDR3 is 13 amino acids long. The germline V gene has CDR1 DFQATT and CDR2 SNEGSKA (reference sequence). V was pared by 3 bases and J by 10 bases, with 10 bases of the junction left unmatched. Here the CDR3 DNA reads TGCAGTGCTAGTTATACGGGACTACCCGCGCAGTATTTT. It translates to CSASYTGLPAQYF.

The V gene is TRBV18, the J gene TRBJ2-7, with D perhaps matching TRBD2 (6 bases). CDR1 is KGHSH, CDR2 LQKENI, per germline. Between the trimmed V and J ends, which lost 6 bases and 5 bases, there was a span of 20 bases. CDR3 length: 15 amino acids. The CDR3: CASSERMGGLDEQYF. CDR3 nucleotides: TGTGCCAGCTCCGAACGGATGGGGGGTCTGGACGAGCAGTACTTC.

This chain connects TRBV12-3 or TRBV12-4 to TRBJ2-7, with no clear D. The germline V and J ends were trimmed by 8 bases and 0 bases, with 8 bases remaining between them. The CDR3 contains 12 residues. The DNA for the CDR3 is TGTGCCAGCGGCTACAGCTCCTACGAGCAGTACTTC. Translated: CASGYSSYEQYF.

J is TRBJ1-2 and V is TRBV4-2; no reliable D call. V dropped 0 bases and J dropped 1 base, with 9 bases sitting between them. This CDR3 contains 15 residues. Per the germline V gene, CDR1 is LGHNA and CDR2 is YNFKEQ. CDR3 in amino acids: CASSQDLTFNYGYTF. CDR3 in DNA: TGTGCCAGCAGCCAAGATCTAACTTTTAACTATGGCTACACCTTC.

Note on this clone: Other DNA variants within this sample encode the same CDR3. The rearrangement joins TRBV5-1 to TRBJ1-5, with D unresolved. The CDR3 runs 13 residues. The V end was cut by 4 bases, the J end by 4 bases, with 9 bases between. The germline CDR1 and CDR2 sequences are SGHRS and YFSETQ. As DNA, the CDR3 is TGCGCCAGCAGCCCGGGCGGGAATCAGCCCCAGCATTTT. This translates into CASSPGGNQPQHF.

The chain has TRBV2 and TRBJ2-2; D may be TRBD1 (6 bases). The length of the CDR3 is 13 residues. V shed 6 bases and J shed 5 bases, with 10 bases lying between them. Per the germline V gene, CDR1 is SNHLY and CDR2 is FYNNEI. The CDR3 DNA sequence: TGTGCCAGCAGGGGACAAGAAACCGGGGAGCTGTTTTTT. Its protein product is CASRGQETGELFF.

This sequence joins TRBV6-2 or TRBV6-3 and TRBJ1-2; D possibly corresponds to TRBD1 (6 bases). V lost 6 bases, J lost 8 bases, and 16 bases lay in between. The germline gives CDR1 MNHEY, CDR2 SVGEGT. This CDR3 comprises 13 residues. The CDR3 spells CASSQDSLGGYTF. The DNA for the CDR3 is TGTGCCAGCAGCCAGGACAGCCTCGGGGGCTACACCTTC.

The chain's CDR3 is CASSFLYRGPYEQYF. CDR3 in DNA: TGTGCCAGCAGTTTCCTGTACAGGGGCCCCTACGAGCAGTACTTC. This chain uses TRBV27 with TRBJ2-7; 7 bases align to TRBD1. With 3 bases clipped from V and 2 bases from J, the junction kept 7 bases outside the gene matches. Germline CDR1 and CDR2: MNHEY and SMNVEV (reference sequence). This CDR3 is 15 amino acids long.

This chain joins TRBV2 and TRBJ1-2; no reliable D call. Trimming pared 1 base from V and 7 bases from J, leaving 13 bases between. The CDR3 consists of 14 residues. Germline V gene sequence: CDR1 SNHLY, CDR2 FYNNEI. CDR3 sequence (DNA): TGTGCCAGCAGTGAAGGGGCGTGGGTCGCTGGCTACACCTTC. Translation gives CASSEGAWVAGYTF.

V gene TRBV7-9 combines with J gene TRBJ1-2; 8 positions match TRBD1. Per germline, CDR1 SEHNR and CDR2 FQNEAQ (reference sequence). The CDR3 sequence is 12 residues long. V lost 6 bases, J lost 8 bases, and 5 bases stayed unmatched. CDR3 nucleotide sequence: TGTGCCAGCAGGTCAGGGGGCAGAGGCTACACCTTC. Translated, it gives CASRSGGRGYTF. Together with reference TRBV7-9 and TRBJ1-2, the CDR3 gives the full variable domain: DTGVSQNPRHKITKRGQNVTFRCDPISEHNRLYWYRQTLGQGPEFLTYFQNEAQLEKSRLLSDRFSAERPKGSFSTLEIQRTEQGDSAMYLCASRSGGRGYTFGSGTRLTVV.

This chain connects TRBV29-1 to TRBJ1-1; a weak D match, TRBD1 (5 bases). Trimming took 7 bases from V and 2 from J, leaving 14 bases between them. The V gene's germline CDR1 is SQVTM and CDR2 ANQGSEA. There are 13 residues in the CDR3. The CDR3 region is CSGARVDNTEAFF. The CDR3 DNA is TGCAGCGGTGCCAGGGTCGACAACACTGAAGCTTTCTTT.

The V call is TRBV19, the J call TRBJ1-5, with 8 bases matching TRBD1. The CDR3 length is 15 residues. V trimming: 9 bases; J trimming: 7 bases; junction bases outside the gene matches: 14. The germline V gene encodes CDR1 LNHDA and CDR2 SQIVND (reference sequence). The CDR3 coding sequence is TGTGCCAGCAGATCCCAGGGGGCGGGCGAACAGCCCCAGCATTTT. Protein product: CASRSQGAGEQPQHF.

The CDR3 bases are TGTGCCAGCAGCCAAGGCCCCGGGGGTACTGGAAACACCATATATTTT. Its translation is CASSQGPGGTGNTIYF. This chain joins TRBV3-1 (or the pseudogene TRBV3-2) and TRBJ1-3; tentatively, D is TRBD1 (5 bases). Germline CDR1 reads LGHDT; CDR2 reads YNNKEL (reference sequence). CDR3 length equals 16 residues. V was pared by 1 base and J by 2 bases, with 12 bases between.

The chain employs TRBV24-1 and TRBJ2-3, with 7 positions matching TRBD2. Germline V lookup: CDR1 KGHDR, CDR2 SFDVKD. The length of the CDR3 is 15 residues. V was pared by 3 bases and J by 11 bases, with 13 bases of the junction left unmatched. Here the CDR3 reads CATSDPSPGLEMQYF. The CDR3 DNA is TGTGCCACCAGTGATCCATCTCCCGGACTAGAAATGCAGTATTTT.

The chain recombines TRBV6-2 or TRBV6-3 with TRBJ2-3; TRBD2 agrees at 10 bases. The V and J ends lost 5 bases and 2 bases, in that order; junction bases with no gene match: 7. There are 16 residues in the CDR3. Per the germline V gene, CDR1 is MNHEY and CDR2 is SVGEGT. The CDR3 here is CASSRQRGGITDTQYF. As DNA, the CDR3 is TGTGCCAGCAGTAGACAGCGGGGGGGGATCACAGATACGCAGTATTTT.

The DNA for the CDR3 is TGCGCCAGCAGCTTGATGGGGGCAAGCTCCTACAATGAGCAGTTCTTC. It codes for CASSLMGASSYNEQFF. The chain carries TRBV5-1 and TRBJ2-1, with D perhaps matching TRBD1 (6 bases). The CDR3 covers 16 residues. The germline V and J ends were trimmed by 1 base and 0 bases, with 11 bases remaining between them. CDR1 SGHRS and CDR2 YFSETQ come from the germline V gene. Full variable domain (remainder filled in from reference TRBV5-1 and TRBJ2-1): KAGVTQTPRYLIKTRGQQVTLSCSPISGHRSVSWYQQTPGQGLQFLFEYFSETQRNKGNFPGRFSGRQFSNSRSEMNVSTLELGDSALYLCASSLMGASSYNEQFFGPGTRLTVL.

This chain links TRBV6-5 with TRBJ1-5, with 7 bases fitting TRBD1. The CDR3 length is 15 residues. CDR1 is MNHEY, CDR2 SVGAGI, per germline. J lost 2 bases, V lost 5 bases, and 6 bases had no gene match. The CDR3 coding sequence is TGTGCCAGCAGTCTGGAAACAGGGGGCAATCAGCCCCAGCATTTT. It codes for CASSLETGGNQPQHF.

The chain has TRBV7-3 and TRBJ2-3; D is possibly TRBD2 (6 bases). CDR3 size: 12 residues. Deletions cut 1 base from V and 8 bases from J, with 7 bases between. Germline V lookup: CDR1 SGHTA, CDR2 FQGTGA. CDR3 amino acids: CASSLMGGTQYF. CDR3 DNA sequence: TGTGCCAGCAGCTTAATGGGAGGTACGCAGTATTTT.

This chain links TRBV5-4 with TRBJ2-7, with D tentatively TRBD1 (8 bases). The CDR3 is 15 amino acids. Germline V gives CDR1 SGHNT, CDR2 YYREEE (reference sequence). V lost 4 bases to trimming and J lost 2 bases, with 16 bases between them. The DNA for the CDR3 is TGTGCCAGCAGCGGGGGGGGGACAGGAGCCTACGAGCAGTACTTC. As protein: CASSGGGTGAYEQYF.

The gene calls are TRBV10-1 and TRBJ2-3, with TRBD1 as a possible D gene (5 bases). This CDR3 is built from 16 residues. Trimming pared 2 bases from V and 3 bases from J, leaving 15 bases between. Germline V lookup: CDR1 WNHNN, CDR2 SYGVQD (reference sequence). The CDR3 is CASSEPRVGMTDTQYF. CDR3 bases: TGCGCCAGCAGTGAGCCCAGGGTGGGGATGACAGATACGCAGTATTTT.

Only one count was recorded for this clone. The chain is built from TRBV18 and TRBJ2-3, with D unresolved. Looked up from germline, CDR1 is KGHSH and CDR2 is LQKENI. Trimming took off 3 bases at V and 4 bases at J, with 14 bases between the two ends. The CDR3 totals 15 residues. CDR3 DNA sequence: TGTGCCAGCTCACCGAATCCCAGCGTCGCAGATACGCAGTATTTT. Its protein product is CASSPNPSVADTQYF.

CDR3 nucleotide sequence: TGTGCCACCAGCAGATACTCGACTGAAGCTTTCTTT. It codes for CATSRYSTEAFF. The J gene is TRBJ1-1, the V gene TRBV15; D gene unclear. The CDR3 extends over 12 amino acids. V lost 2 bases to trimming and J lost 5 bases, with 6 bases between them. Germline V lookup: CDR1 LNHNV, CDR2 YYDKDF (reference sequence).